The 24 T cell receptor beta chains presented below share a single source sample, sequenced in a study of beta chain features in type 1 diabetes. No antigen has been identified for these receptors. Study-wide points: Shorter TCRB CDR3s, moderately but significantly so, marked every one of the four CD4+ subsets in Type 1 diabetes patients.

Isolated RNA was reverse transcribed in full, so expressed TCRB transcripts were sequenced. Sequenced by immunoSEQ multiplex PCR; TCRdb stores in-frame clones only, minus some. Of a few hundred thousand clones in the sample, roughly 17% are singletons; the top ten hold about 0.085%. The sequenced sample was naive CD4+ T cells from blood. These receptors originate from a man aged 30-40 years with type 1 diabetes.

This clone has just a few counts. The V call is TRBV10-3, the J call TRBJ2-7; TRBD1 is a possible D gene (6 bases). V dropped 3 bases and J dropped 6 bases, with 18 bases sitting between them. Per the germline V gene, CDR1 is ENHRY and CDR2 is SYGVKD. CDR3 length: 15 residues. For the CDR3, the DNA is TGTGCCATCAGTGATAGTAACAGGGCGGATGGCGAGCAGTACTTC. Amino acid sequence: CAISDSNRADGEQYF.

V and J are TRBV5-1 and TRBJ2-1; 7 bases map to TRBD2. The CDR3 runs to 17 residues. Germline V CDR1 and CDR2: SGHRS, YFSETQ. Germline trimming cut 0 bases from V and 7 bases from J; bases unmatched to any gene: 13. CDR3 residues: CASSLASTSPAGNEQFF. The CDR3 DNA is TGCGCCAGCAGCTTGGCCTCTACGAGTCCAGCGGGGAATGAGCAGTTCTTC.

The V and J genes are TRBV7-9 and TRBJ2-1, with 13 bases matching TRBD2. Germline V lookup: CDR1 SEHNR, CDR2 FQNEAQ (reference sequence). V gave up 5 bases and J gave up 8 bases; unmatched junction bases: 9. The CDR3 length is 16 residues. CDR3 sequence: CASSRSLAGGFDEQFF. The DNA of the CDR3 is TGTGCCAGCAGCCGATCACTAGCGGGAGGGTTCGATGAGCAGTTCTTC.

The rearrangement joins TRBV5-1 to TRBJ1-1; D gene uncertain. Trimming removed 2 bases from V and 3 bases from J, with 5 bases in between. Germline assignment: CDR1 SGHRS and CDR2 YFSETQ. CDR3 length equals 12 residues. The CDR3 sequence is CASSFGDTEAFF. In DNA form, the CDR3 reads TGCGCCAGCAGCTTTGGGGACACTGAAGCTTTCTTT.

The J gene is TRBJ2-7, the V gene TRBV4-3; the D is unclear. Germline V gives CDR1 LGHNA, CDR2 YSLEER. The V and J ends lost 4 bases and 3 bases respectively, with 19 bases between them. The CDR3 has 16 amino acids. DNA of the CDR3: TGCGCCAGCAGCCCCGCAGAGGCCAGGAGATACTACGAGCAGTACTTC. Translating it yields CASSPAEARRYYEQYF.

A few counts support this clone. The CDR3 DNA follows: TGTGCCAGCTCACCACCGGCAGATACGCAGTATTTT. Amino acid sequence: CASSPPADTQYF. This chain connects TRBV18 to TRBJ2-3; D ambiguous. V lost 0 bases and J lost 4, with 2 bases in between. Germline V lookup: CDR1 KGHSH, CDR2 LQKENI. The CDR3 totals 12 residues.

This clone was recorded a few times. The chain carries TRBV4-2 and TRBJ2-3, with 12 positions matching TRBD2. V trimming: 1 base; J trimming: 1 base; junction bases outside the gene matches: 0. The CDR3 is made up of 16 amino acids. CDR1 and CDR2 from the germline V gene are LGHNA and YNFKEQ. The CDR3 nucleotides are TGTGCCAGCAGCCAAGGGACTAGCGGGGGCACAGATACGCAGTATTTT. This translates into CASSQGTSGGTDTQYF.

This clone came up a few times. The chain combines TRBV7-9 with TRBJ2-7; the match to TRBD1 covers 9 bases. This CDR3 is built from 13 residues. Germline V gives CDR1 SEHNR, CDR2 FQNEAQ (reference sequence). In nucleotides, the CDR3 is TGTGCAGCTCAGGGACAGGGTCTCTACGAGCAGTACTTC. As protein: CAAQGQGLYEQYF.

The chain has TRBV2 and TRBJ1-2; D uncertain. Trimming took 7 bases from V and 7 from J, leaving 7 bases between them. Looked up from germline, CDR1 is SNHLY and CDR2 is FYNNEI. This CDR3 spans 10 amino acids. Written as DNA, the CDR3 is TGTGCCAGCATACGGAGTGGCTACACCTTC. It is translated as CASIRSGYTF.

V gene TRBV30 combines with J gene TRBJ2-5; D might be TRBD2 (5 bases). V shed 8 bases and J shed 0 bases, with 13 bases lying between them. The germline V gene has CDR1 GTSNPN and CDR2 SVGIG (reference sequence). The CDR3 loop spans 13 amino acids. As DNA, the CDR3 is TGTGCCGGAGGATCCATGAACCAAGAGACCCAGTACTTC. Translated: CAGGSMNQETQYF.

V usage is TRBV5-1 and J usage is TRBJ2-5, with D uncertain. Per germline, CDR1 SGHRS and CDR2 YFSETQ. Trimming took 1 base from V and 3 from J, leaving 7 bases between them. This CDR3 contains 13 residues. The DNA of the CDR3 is TGCGCCAGCAGCTTGCCCAGTAAAGAGACCCAGTACTTC. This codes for CASSLPSKETQYF.

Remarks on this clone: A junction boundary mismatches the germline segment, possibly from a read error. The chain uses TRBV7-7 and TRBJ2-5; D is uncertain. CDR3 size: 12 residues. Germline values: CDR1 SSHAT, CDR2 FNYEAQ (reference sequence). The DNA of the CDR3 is TGTGCTAGCAGCCCCACCGGGGAGACCCAGTACTTC. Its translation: CASSPTGETQYF.

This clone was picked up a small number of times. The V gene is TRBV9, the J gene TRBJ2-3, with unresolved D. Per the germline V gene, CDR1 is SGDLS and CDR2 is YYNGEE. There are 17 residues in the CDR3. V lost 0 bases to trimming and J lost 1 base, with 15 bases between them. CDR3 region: CASSVATTAAGTDTQYF. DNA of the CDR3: TGTGCCAGCAGCGTAGCTACGACTGCCGCGGGCACAGATACGCAGTATTTT.

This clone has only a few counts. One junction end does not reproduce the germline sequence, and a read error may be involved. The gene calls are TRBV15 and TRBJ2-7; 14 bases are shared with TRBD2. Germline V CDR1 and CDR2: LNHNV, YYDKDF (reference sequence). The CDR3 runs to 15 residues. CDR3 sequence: CATRRGTSGSREQYF. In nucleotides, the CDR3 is TGTGCCACCAGGAGAGGGACTAGCGGGAGTAGGGAGCAGTACTTC.

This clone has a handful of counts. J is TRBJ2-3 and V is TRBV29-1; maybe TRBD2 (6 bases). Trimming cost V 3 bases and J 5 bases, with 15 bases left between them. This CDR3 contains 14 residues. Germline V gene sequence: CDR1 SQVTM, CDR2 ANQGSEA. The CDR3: CSVDRLATGDTQYF. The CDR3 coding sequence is TGCAGCGTTGATAGGCTAGCGACGGGAGATACGCAGTATTTT.

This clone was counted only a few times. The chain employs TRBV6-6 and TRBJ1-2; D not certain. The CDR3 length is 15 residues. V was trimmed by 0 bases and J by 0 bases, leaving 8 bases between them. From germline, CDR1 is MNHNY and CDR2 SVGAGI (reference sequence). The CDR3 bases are TGTGCCAGCAGTTACTCACAGAGAACTAACTATGGCTACACCTTC. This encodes CASSYSQRTNYGYTF.

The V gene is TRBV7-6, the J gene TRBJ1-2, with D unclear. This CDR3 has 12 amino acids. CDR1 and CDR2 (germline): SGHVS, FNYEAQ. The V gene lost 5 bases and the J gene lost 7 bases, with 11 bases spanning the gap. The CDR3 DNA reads TGTGCCAGCAGCCCGTCTGGGAGTGGCTACACCTTC. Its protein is CASSPSGSGYTF.

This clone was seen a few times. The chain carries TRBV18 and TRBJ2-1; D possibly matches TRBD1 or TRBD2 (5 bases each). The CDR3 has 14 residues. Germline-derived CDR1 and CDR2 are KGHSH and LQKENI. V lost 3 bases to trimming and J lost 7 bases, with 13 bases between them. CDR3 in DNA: TGTGCCAGCTCACCGATTTCGGGGCTTAATGAGCAGTTCTTC. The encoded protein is CASSPISGLNEQFF.

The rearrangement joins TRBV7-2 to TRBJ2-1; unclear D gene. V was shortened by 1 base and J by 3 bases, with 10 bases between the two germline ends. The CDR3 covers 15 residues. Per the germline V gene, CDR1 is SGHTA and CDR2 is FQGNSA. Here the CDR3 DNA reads TGTGCCAGCAGCTTAGGGAGTGGTCTCTACAATGAGCAGTTCTTC. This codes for CASSLGSGLYNEQFF.

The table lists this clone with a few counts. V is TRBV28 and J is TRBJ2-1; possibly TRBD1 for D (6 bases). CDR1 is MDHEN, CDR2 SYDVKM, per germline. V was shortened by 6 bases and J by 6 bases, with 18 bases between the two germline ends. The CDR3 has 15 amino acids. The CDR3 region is CASSSGGAASNEQFF. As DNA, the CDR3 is TGTGCCAGCAGCTCTGGGGGCGCGGCCTCCAATGAGCAGTTCTTC.

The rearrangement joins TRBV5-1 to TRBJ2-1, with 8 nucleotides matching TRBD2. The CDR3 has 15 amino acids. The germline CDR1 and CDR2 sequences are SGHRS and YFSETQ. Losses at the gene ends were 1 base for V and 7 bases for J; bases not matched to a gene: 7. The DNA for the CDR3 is TGCGCCAGCAGCTTGAGAGCGGGAGCGGGTAATGAGCAGTTCTTC. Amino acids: CASSLRAGAGNEQFF.

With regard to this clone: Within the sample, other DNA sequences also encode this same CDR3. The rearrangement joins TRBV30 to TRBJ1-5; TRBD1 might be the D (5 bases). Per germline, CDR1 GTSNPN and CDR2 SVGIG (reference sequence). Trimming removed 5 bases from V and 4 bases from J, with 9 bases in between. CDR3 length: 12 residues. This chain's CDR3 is CAWGRGNQPQHF. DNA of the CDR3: TGTGCCTGGGGCCGGGGGAATCAGCCCCAGCATTTT. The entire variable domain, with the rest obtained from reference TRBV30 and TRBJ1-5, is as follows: SQTIHQWPATLVQPVGSPLSLECTVEGTSNPNLYWYRQAAGRGLQLLFYSVGIGQISSEVPQNLSASRPQDRQFILSSKKLLLSDSGFYLCAWGRGNQPQHFGDGTRLSIL.

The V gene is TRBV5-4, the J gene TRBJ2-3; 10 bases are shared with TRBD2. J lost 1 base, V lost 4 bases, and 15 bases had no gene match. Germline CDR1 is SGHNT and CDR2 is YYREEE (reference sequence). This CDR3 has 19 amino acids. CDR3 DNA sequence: TGTGCCAGCAGCCCGGTCCTAGCGGGAGAAGCGGACGGCACAGATACGCAGTATTTT. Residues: CASSPVLAGEADGTDTQYF.

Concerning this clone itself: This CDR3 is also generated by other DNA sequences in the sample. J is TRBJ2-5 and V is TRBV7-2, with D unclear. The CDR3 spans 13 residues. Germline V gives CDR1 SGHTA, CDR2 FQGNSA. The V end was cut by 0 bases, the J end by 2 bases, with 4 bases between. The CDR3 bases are TGTGCCAGCAGCTTAGCGCTACAAGAGACCCAGTACTTC. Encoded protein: CASSLALQETQYF.